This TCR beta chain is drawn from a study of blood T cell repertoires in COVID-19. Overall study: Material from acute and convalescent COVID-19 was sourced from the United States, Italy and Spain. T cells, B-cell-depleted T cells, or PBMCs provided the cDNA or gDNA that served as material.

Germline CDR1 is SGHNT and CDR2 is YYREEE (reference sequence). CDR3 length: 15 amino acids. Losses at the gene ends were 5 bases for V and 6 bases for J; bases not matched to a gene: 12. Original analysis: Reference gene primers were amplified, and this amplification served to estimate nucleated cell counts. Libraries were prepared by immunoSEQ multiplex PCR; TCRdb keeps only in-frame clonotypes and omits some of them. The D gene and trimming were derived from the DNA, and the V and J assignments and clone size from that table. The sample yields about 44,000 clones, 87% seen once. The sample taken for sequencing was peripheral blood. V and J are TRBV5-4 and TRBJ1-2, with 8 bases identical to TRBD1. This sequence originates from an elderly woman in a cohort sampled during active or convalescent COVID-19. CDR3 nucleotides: TGTGCCAGCAGGTCTCCGGCACAGGGGGAGCATGGCTACACCTTC. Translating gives CASRSPAQGEHGYTF.